These T cell receptor beta chains were read from a single sample in a study of neurological immune-mediated disorders. TCRdb re-derived calls from the 5' RACE reads in MiXCR, one entry per CDR3 protein. The data contain 40,000 to 60,000 distinct CDR3 sequences, around 3.3% of them singletons. Sequenced material: PBMCs. Source of these receptors: a middle-aged man with multiple sclerosis. Each CDR3 is given with its conserved first and last residue. D genes are given only for firm matches. Clone size, where shown, is once, few, many, or a class for clones that have expanded.

CDR3: CASSWGGTNTDTQYF; DNA: TGTGCCAGCAGTTGGGGCGGAACAAACACAGATACGCAGTATTTT; size: many; V: TRBV28; D: -; J: TRBJ2-3
CDR3: CATSPDRATGELFF; DNA: TGTGCCACCAGCCCGGACAGGGCAACCGGGGAGCTGTTTTTT; size: many; V: TRBV15; D: TRBD1; J: TRBJ2-2
CDR3: CASSFGTGGFDEQYF; DNA: TGTGCCAGCAGCTTTGGCACAGGGGGCTTCGACGAGCAGTACTTC; size: many; V: TRBV7-9; D: TRBD1; J: TRBJ2-7
CDR3: CASRPTSGGHQETQYF; DNA: TGTGCCAGCAGACCGACTAGCGGGGGGCATCAAGAGACCCAGTACTTC; size: many; V: TRBV3-1; D: TRBD2; J: TRBJ2-5
CDR3: CASGSGTGDTGELFF; DNA: TGTGCTAGTGGATCCGGGACAGGGGACACCGGGGAGCTGTTTTTT; size: many; V: TRBV12-5; D: TRBD1; J: TRBJ2-2
CDR3: CSVEDPLPGTGGRGNQPQNF; DNA: TGCAGCGTTGAAGATCCTCTTCCCGGGACAGGGGGTCGTGGCAATCAGCCCCAGAATTTT; size: many; V: TRBV29-1; D: TRBD1; J: TRBJ1-5
CDR3: CATSRDLTDTQYF; DNA: TGTGCCACCAGCAGAGATCTGACAGATACGCAGTATTTT; size: many; V: TRBV15; D: -; J: TRBJ2-3
CDR3: CASSQAGTIRSQYF; DNA: TGTGCCAGCAGCCAAGCCGGGACTATACGGAGCCAGTACTTC; size: many; V: TRBV3-1; D: TRBD2; J: TRBJ2-5
CDR3: CASGPGNTEAFF; DNA: TGCGCCAGCGGTCCGGGGAACACTGAAGCTTTCTTT; size: many; V: TRBV5-1; D: -; J: TRBJ1-1
CDR3: CASRLRDTGADTQYF; DNA: TGTGCCAGCAGGCTCCGGGACACAGGGGCAGATACGCAGTATTTT; size: many; V: TRBV6-6; D: TRBD1; J: TRBJ2-3
CDR3: CASSYTENTEAFF; DNA: TGTGCCAGCAGTTACACAGAGAACACTGAAGCTTTCTTT; size: many; V: TRBV6-6; D: -; J: TRBJ1-1
CDR3: CASSLDREVGELFF; DNA: TGTGCCAGCAGCTTAGACAGGGAGGTCGGGGAGCTGTTTTTT; size: many; V: TRBV7-2; D: -; J: TRBJ2-2
CDR3: CAISGQGAGNYGYTF; DNA: TGTGCCATCAGTGGGCAGGGGGCCGGCAACTATGGCTACACCTTC; size: many; V: TRBV10-3; D: TRBD1; J: TRBJ1-2
CDR3: CAIARHPGNSPLHF; DNA: TGTGCCATCGCTAGACACCCCGGTAATTCACCCCTCCACTTT; size: many; V: TRBV10-3; D: -; J: TRBJ1-6
CDR3: CATRIQMDAGLNTEAFF; DNA: TGTGCCACCCGTATTCAGATGGACGCAGGCTTGAACACTGAAGCTTTCTTT; size: many; V: TRBV10-3; D: -; J: TRBJ1-1
CDR3: CASSPKTAGAQETQYF; DNA: TGCGCCAGCAGCCCGAAGACGGCGGGGGCACAAGAGACCCAGTACTTC; size: many; V: TRBV5-1; D: -; J: TRBJ2-5
CDR3: CAWSSQSNQPQHF; DNA: TGTGCCTGGAGCTCGCAGTCCAATCAGCCCCAGCATTTT; size: -; V: TRBV30; D: -; J: TRBJ1-5
CDR3: CAWSVGGTDTQYF; DNA: TGTGCCTGGAGTGTGGGGGGCACAGATACGCAGTATTTT; size: many; V: TRBV30; D: -; J: TRBJ2-3
CDR3: CASSQERLAGGYEQYF; DNA: TGTGCCAGCAGCCAAGAACGACTAGCGGGGGGCTACGAGCAGTACTTC; size: many; V: TRBV3-1; D: TRBD2; J: TRBJ2-7
CDR3: CASSDWQGGFTGELFF; DNA: TGTGCCAGCAGTGACTGGCAGGGAGGTTTCACCGGGGAGCTGTTTTTT; size: many; V: TRBV25-1; D: -; J: TRBJ2-2
CDR3: CASSTTRDSNEQFF; DNA: TGTGCCAGCAGTACCACCCGGGACAGCAATGAGCAGTTCTTC; size: many; V: TRBV6-4; D: TRBD1; J: TRBJ2-1
CDR3: CASSQSHNEQFF; DNA: TGTGCCAGCAGCCAGTCCCACAATGAGCAGTTCTTC; size: few; V: TRBV3-1; D: -; J: TRBJ2-1
CDR3: CSALGLGGHEQFF; DNA: TGCAGTGCTCTGGGACTGGGAGGGCATGAGCAGTTCTTC; size: many; V: TRBV20-1; D: TRBD2; J: TRBJ2-1
CDR3: CASSHSFERANEQFF; DNA: TGTGCCAGCAGCCATAGTTTCGAAAGGGCTAATGAGCAGTTCTTC; size: many; V: TRBV3-1; D: -; J: TRBJ2-1
CDR3: CASSKVPGPYGYTF; DNA: TGTGCCAGCAGCAAAGTTCCGGGACCCTATGGCTACACCTTC; size: many; V: TRBV21-1; D: -; J: TRBJ1-2
CDR3: CAWRGKRDRGVTNYGYTF; DNA: TGTGCCTGGAGGGGCAAGAGGGACAGGGGCGTCACTAACTATGGCTACACCTTC; size: many; V: TRBV30; D: TRBD1; J: TRBJ1-2
CDR3: CSARQNGTRFSTNYGYTF; DNA: TGCAGTGCTAGACAAAATGGGACAAGGTTCTCCACTAACTATGGCTACACCTTC; size: many; V: TRBV20-1; D: -; J: TRBJ1-2
CDR3: CASSLPFQRGIFYSTDTQYF; DNA: TGTGCCAGCAGTTTACCCTTCCAGCGGGGGATTTTCTATAGCACAGATACGCAGTATTTT; size: many; V: TRBV28; D: TRBD2; J: TRBJ2-3
CDR3: CSAKQGIHEQYF; DNA: TGCAGCGCCAAACAGGGGATACACGAGCAGTACTTC; size: many; V: TRBV29-1; D: TRBD1; J: TRBJ2-7
CDR3: CASSLGPLNTEAFF; DNA: TGCGCCAGCAGCTTGGGACCGCTGAACACTGAAGCTTTCTTT; size: many; V: TRBV5-1; D: -; J: TRBJ1-1
CDR3: CASSQVEAGEETQYF; DNA: TGTGCCAGCAGCCAAGTCGAAGCGGGGGAAGAGACCCAGTACTTC; size: many; V: TRBV4-2; D: TRBD2; J: TRBJ2-5
CDR3: CSAAPRGARNQPQHF; DNA: TGCAGTGCTGCCCCGAGAGGGGCGAGGAATCAGCCCCAGCATTTT; size: many; V: TRBV20-1; D: -; J: TRBJ1-5
CDR3: CASSKRPAGGLYNEQFF; DNA: TGTGCCAGCAGCAAGCGCCCAGCGGGGGGCCTGTACAATGAGCAGTTCTTC; size: -; V: TRBV11-3; D: TRBD2; J: TRBJ2-1
CDR3: CASSQTSGGQETQYF; DNA: TGCGCCAGCAGCCAAACTAGCGGGGGGCAAGAGACCCAGTACTTC; size: medium-sized; V: TRBV5-1; D: TRBD2; J: TRBJ2-5
CDR3: CASSLAGGPLNF; DNA: TGCGCCAGCAGCTTAGCAGGGGGACCCCTCAACTTT; size: many; V: TRBV5-1; D: TRBD1; J: TRBJ1-6
CDR3: CASSKVAKEQYF; DNA: TGTGCCAGCAGCAAAGTGGCTAAAGAGCAGTACTTC; size: -; V: TRBV3-1; D: -; J: TRBJ2-7
CDR3: CASSSSGRGENTEAFF; DNA: TGTGCCAGCAGCTCATCGGGACGGGGAGAGAACACTGAAGCTTTCTTT; size: many; V: TRBV5-6; D: -; J: TRBJ1-1
CDR3: CSASPLDGGGSYEQYF; DNA: TGCAGTGCTAGTCCCCTGGACGGGGGGGGCTCCTACGAGCAGTACTTC; size: many; V: TRBV20-1; D: TRBD2; J: TRBJ2-7
CDR3: CASSLEGPSNQPQHF; DNA: TGTGCCAGCAGCTTGGAGGGACCGAGCAATCAGCCCCAGCATTTT; size: many; V: TRBV7-2; D: -; J: TRBJ1-5
CDR3: CASSLVASGRAGYTF; DNA: TGTGCCAGCAGCTTAGTTGCATCCGGCAGGGCTGGCTACACCTTC; size: many; V: TRBV7-2; D: -; J: TRBJ1-2
CDR3: CASSRQHDQPQNF; DNA: TGTGCCAGCAGTAGACAGCATGATCAGCCCCAGAATTTT; size: many; V: TRBV5-5; D: -; J: TRBJ1-5
CDR3: CASSQWKGLAEETQYF; DNA: TGTGCCAGCAGCCAGTGGAAGGGACTAGCAGAGGAGACCCAGTACTTC; size: many; V: TRBV3-1; D: TRBD2; J: TRBJ2-5
CDR3: CASSGQGVRATEAFF; DNA: TGTGCCAGCAGCGGACAGGGGGTCAGGGCCACTGAAGCTTTCTTT; size: many; V: TRBV12-3/TRBV12-4; D: TRBD1; J: TRBJ1-1
CDR3: CASSSGQVHSPLHF; DNA: TGTGCCAGCAGCTCTGGACAGGTCCATTCACCCCTCCACTTT; size: many; V: TRBV7-3; D: TRBD1; J: TRBJ1-6
CDR3: CASSLSSQNQPQHF; DNA: TGTGCCAGCAGTCTTTCATCCCAAAATCAGCCCCAGCATTTT; size: many; V: TRBV12-3/TRBV12-4; D: -; J: TRBJ1-5
CDR3: CASSHHNEAFF; DNA: TGCGCCAGCAGCCACCACAATGAAGCTTTCTTT; size: many; V: TRBV4-1; D: -; J: TRBJ1-1
CDR3: CASSEWVTGELFF; DNA: TGTGCCAGCAGTGAATGGGTAACCGGGGAGCTGTTTTTT; size: many; V: TRBV25-1; D: -; J: TRBJ2-2
CDR3: CASSLGGNTQETQYF; DNA: TGTGCCAGCAGCTTGGGGGGGAACACACAAGAGACCCAGTACTTC; size: many; V: TRBV5-5; D: -; J: TRBJ2-5
CDR3: CASSLGTVNTGELFF; DNA: TGCGCCAGCAGCTTAGGGACAGTGAACACCGGGGAGCTGTTTTTT; size: -; V: TRBV5-1; D: TRBD1; J: TRBJ2-2
CDR3: CSAREAGNNEQFF; DNA: TGCAGTGCTAGAGAGGCAGGGAACAATGAGCAGTTCTTC; size: few; V: TRBV20-1; D: -; J: TRBJ2-1
CDR3: CASEPGQGNSGANVLTF; DNA: TGTGCTAGTGAACCGGGACAGGGGAACTCTGGGGCCAACGTCCTGACTTTC; size: -; V: TRBV12-5; D: TRBD1; J: TRBJ2-6
CDR3: CASSLASGRGRQPQNF; DNA: TGTGCCAGCAGCTTAGCCTCGGGCAGGGGGCGGCAGCCCCAGAATTTT; size: many; V: TRBV7-2; D: TRBD1; J: TRBJ1-5